One and the same sample provided the 25 T cell receptor beta chains below, sequenced in a study of OX40 agonist ivuxolimab in advanced cancers. Here immunoSEQ multiplex PCR was the method, and the copy in TCRdb shows in-frame clones only, minus some. The sample has fewer than 70,000 clones; roughly nine tenths are singletons. The sample consisted of CD4+ or CD8+ T cells sorted from blood, taken in a trial of the OX40 agonist ivuxolimab. The origin of the receptors is an adult with an advanced solid tumor such as melanoma, head and neck, liver or kidney cancer.

The V gene is TRBV7-9, the J gene TRBJ1-2; D is ambiguous. This CDR3 is 15 amino acids long. Trimming took off 0 bases at V and 4 bases at J, with 12 bases between the two ends. Per the germline V gene, CDR1 is SEHNR and CDR2 is FQNEAQ (reference sequence). CDR3 nucleotides: TGTGCCAGCAGCTTAGCAAAAACAGAAAGCTATGGCTACACCTTC. Translating gives CASSLAKTESYGYTF.

This clone has a single count. The chain employs TRBV5-1 and TRBJ1-5, with unresolved D. V was trimmed by 0 bases and J by 4 bases, leaving 5 bases between them. CDR1 is SGHRS, CDR2 YFSETQ, per germline. This CDR3 spans 13 amino acids. The CDR3 reads CASSLGPNQPQHF. In nucleotides, the CDR3 is TGCGCCAGCAGCTTGGGACCAAATCAGCCCCAGCATTTT.

The rearrangement links TRBV4-1 to TRBJ1-4, with D uncertain. The CDR3 is made up of 11 amino acids. Germline CDR1 reads MGHRA; CDR2 reads YSYEKL. Trimming shortened V by 10 bases and J by 5 bases, and 8 bases separated the two germline ends. Here the CDR3 reads CATRGNEKLFF. In DNA, the CDR3 is TGCGCCACTCGTGGCAATGAAAAACTGTTTTTT.

V gene TRBV27 combines with J gene TRBJ2-1; D uncertain. Germline V gives CDR1 MNHEY, CDR2 SMNVEV (reference sequence). Trimming shortened V by 2 bases and J by 7 bases, and 12 bases separated the two germline ends. There are 14 residues in the CDR3. CDR3 loop: CASSLVPKRNEQFF. In DNA form, the CDR3 reads TGTGCCAGCAGTTTAGTCCCCAAAAGGAATGAGCAGTTCTTC.

The count of this clone is one. The chain combines TRBV19 with TRBJ2-1; D might be TRBD2 (6 bases). Trimming left V 2 bases short and J 5 bases short, with 13 bases between. Germline V lookup: CDR1 LNHDA, CDR2 SQIVND (reference sequence). This CDR3 has 15 residues. CDR3 nucleotides: TGTGCCAGTAGTATACGGGGGAGCATCAACAATGAGCAGTTCTTC. Its protein is CASSIRGSINNEQFF.

V and J are TRBV5-5 and TRBJ1-2; D remains ambiguous. The CDR3 is 12 amino acids. V lost 5 bases and J 0 bases, leaving 5 bases between the germline ends. Looked up from germline, CDR1 is SGHKS and CDR2 is YYEKEE (reference sequence). CDR3 nucleotide sequence: TGTGCCAGCAGAGCTCCTAACTATGGCTACACCTTC. Translated: CASRAPNYGYTF.

The rearrangement joins TRBV27 to TRBJ1-4, with no clear D. The V end lost 7 bases, the J end lost 6 bases, and 12 bases lay between the germline ends. This CDR3 comprises 13 residues. Germline V gene lookup returns CDR1 MNHEY and CDR2 SMNVEV (reference sequence). The CDR3 DNA is TGTGCCAGCACTTCTTACAGACATGAAAAACTGTTTTTT. As protein: CASTSYRHEKLFF.

This chain connects TRBV11-2 to TRBJ2-3; D may be TRBD1 (5 bases). CDR1 and CDR2 (germline): SGHAT, FQNNGV. V lost 0 bases and J 0 bases, leaving 16 bases between the germline ends. This CDR3 region has 18 residues. The CDR3 sequence: CASSLEQGPPFSTDTQYF. The CDR3 region has the DNA TGTGCCAGCAGCTTAGAGCAGGGTCCCCCCTTTAGCACAGATACGCAGTATTTT.

In this sample, this clone turned up once. This rearrangement joins TRBV13 to TRBJ2-7; no firm D call. The CDR3 is 14 residues long. Germline CDR1 and CDR2: PRHDT and FYEKMQ (reference sequence). The V gene lost 3 bases and the J gene lost 0 bases, with 9 bases spanning the gap. In DNA, the CDR3 is TGTGCCAGCAGCTTTCAACTAAGCTCCTACGAGCAGTACTTC. Translating it yields CASSFQLSSYEQYF.

This chain connects TRBV7-6 to TRBJ2-5, with 8 bases identical to TRBD1. This CDR3 contains 15 residues. V was clipped by 1 base and J by 1 base; unmatched bases: 2. Per the germline V gene, CDR1 is SGHVS and CDR2 is FNYEAQ. CDR3 sequence (DNA): TGTGCCAGCAGCTTAGTGACAGGGGTCCAAGAGACCCAGTACTTC. Translating it yields CASSLVTGVQETQYF.

This clone was seen a few times. The rearrangement joins TRBV4-1 to TRBJ2-2; 9 bases align to TRBD1. The ends lost 0 bases at V and 2 bases at J; junction bases unmatched: 1. CDR1 and CDR2 (germline): MGHRA, YSYEKL. The CDR3 covers 16 residues. The CDR3 region has the DNA TGCGCCAGCAGCCAAGAACAGGGGGCAAACACCGGGGAGCTGTTTTTT. Amino acids: CASSQEQGANTGELFF.

The chain recombines TRBV28 with TRBJ2-7, with D tentatively TRBD1 (6 bases). This CDR3 has 13 residues. The V end was cut by 5 bases, the J end by 4 bases, with 12 bases between. CDR1 MDHEN and CDR2 SYDVKM come from the germline V gene. The CDR3 DNA sequence: TGTGCCAGCAGTCCCCCCCAGGGGTACGAGCAGTACGTC. Protein sequence: CASSPPQGYEQYV.

The table lists this clone with a few counts. V gene TRBV10-3 combines with J gene TRBJ2-5, with D perhaps matching TRBD2 (5 bases). The V end was cut by 6 bases, the J end by 12 bases, with 17 bases between. The germline V gene encodes CDR1 ENHRY and CDR2 SYGVKD. This CDR3 contains 12 residues. The CDR3 coding sequence is TGTGCCATCAGGGCGGACGGGGTTGCGGAGTACTTC. The encoded protein is CAIRADGVAEYF.

This clone appeared once. The chain uses TRBV5-4 and TRBJ2-5; TRBD2 is a possible D gene (6 bases). CDR1 is SGHNT and CDR2 is YYREEE in the germline V gene (reference sequence). V lost 4 bases, J lost 1 base, and 14 bases lay in between. The CDR3 extends over 15 amino acids. This CDR3 is CASSPTVGSQETQYF. The CDR3 DNA reads TGTGCCAGCAGCCCTACTGTCGGGAGCCAAGAGACCCAGTACTTC. Combining the CDR3 with reference TRBV5-4 and TRBJ2-5 gives the whole variable domain ETGVTQSPTHLIKTRGQQVTLRCSSQSGHNTVSWYQQALGQGPQFIFQYYREEENGRGNFPPRFSGLQFPNYSSELNVNALELDDSALYLCASSPTVGSQETQYFGPGTRLLVL.

The chain uses TRBV30 and TRBJ2-7, with 8 bases matching TRBD1. CDR3 length: 13 amino acids. The V segment lost 3 bases and the J segment 5 bases; nucleotides outside the gene matches: 6. The germline gives CDR1 GTSNPN, CDR2 SVGIG (reference sequence). The CDR3 loop is CAWRVDRANEQYF. Written as DNA, the CDR3 is TGTGCCTGGAGAGTGGACAGGGCCAACGAGCAGTACTTC.

This chain joins TRBV5-6 and TRBJ2-5, with D perhaps given as TRBD1 or TRBD2 (5 bases each). Germline CDR1 reads SGHDT; CDR2 reads YYEEEE. The CDR3 consists of 12 residues. Trimming removed 0 bases from V and 6 bases from J, with 6 bases in between. The CDR3 DNA reads TGTGCCAGCAGCTTGGCGGGGCAGACCCAGTACTTC. Amino acids: CASSLAGQTQYF.

The chain's CDR3 is CASSIAGGQYNEQFF. DNA of the CDR3: TGTGCCAGTAGTATAGCCGGGGGACAGTACAATGAGCAGTTCTTC. The chain recombines TRBV19 with TRBJ2-1; possible D gene TRBD1, 7 bases. V dropped 1 base and J dropped 4 bases, with 11 bases sitting between them. The CDR3 contains 15 residues. Germline loops: CDR1 LNHDA, CDR2 SQIVND (reference sequence).

This chain uses TRBV7-6 with TRBJ2-7; 7 bases are a match to TRBD2. The CDR3 runs 14 residues. The germline V gene encodes CDR1 SGHVS and CDR2 FNYEAQ. The V gene end was trimmed by 1 base and the J gene end by 3 bases; junction bases not matched to a gene: 3. CDR3 protein: CASSLGGRYYEQYF. DNA of the CDR3: TGTGCCAGCAGCTTAGGCGGGAGATACTACGAGCAGTACTTC.

This sequence joins TRBV28 and TRBJ2-1; 8 bases fit TRBD1. Looked up from germline, CDR1 is MDHEN and CDR2 is SYDVKM. The V segment lost 3 bases and the J segment 5 bases; nucleotides outside the gene matches: 6. The CDR3 consists of 15 residues. The CDR3 DNA reads TGTGCCAGCAGTTTGGACAGGGCGATCCACAATGAGCAGTTCTTC. This codes for CASSLDRAIHNEQFF.

The chain uses TRBV6-1 and TRBJ2-2; D might be TRBD2 (5 bases). V gave up 0 bases and J gave up 4 bases, with 12 bases separating them. Germline CDR1 MNHNS, CDR2 SASEGT. CDR3 length: 16 residues. The CDR3 sequence is CASSEALGSTTGELFF. The DNA for the CDR3 is TGTGCCAGCAGTGAAGCTTTGGGGAGCACCACCGGGGAGCTGTTTTTT.

This chain connects TRBV30 to TRBJ1-5; D is unclear. CDR1 is GTSNPN, CDR2 SVGIG, per germline (reference sequence). V was cut by 0 bases and J by 6 bases, with 9 bases left in between. This CDR3 has 13 amino acids. CDR3 sequence: CAWSVIEAQPQHF. CDR3 nucleotides: TGTGCCTGGAGTGTAATAGAGGCTCAGCCCCAGCATTTT.

The chain links TRBV28 to TRBJ2-7; D is possibly TRBD1 (5 bases). The CDR3 consists of 11 residues. Trimming cost V 5 bases and J 7 bases, with 9 bases left between them. Per the germline V gene, CDR1 is MDHEN and CDR2 is SYDVKM. The CDR3 nucleotides read TGTGCCAGCAGTATGACAGCGGAGCAGTACTTC. It encodes CASSMTAEQYF. The full variable domain, its missing parts supplied by reference TRBV28 and TRBJ2-7, is DVKVTQSSRYLVKRTGEKVFLECVQDMDHENMFWYRQDPGLGLRLIYFSYDVKMKEKGDIPEGYSVSREKKERFSLILESASTNQTSMYLCASSMTAEQYFGPGTRLTVT.

This chain uses TRBV11-2 with TRBJ2-3; 15 nucleotides match TRBD2. Trimming removed 5 bases from V and 0 bases from J; junction bases left unmatched: 6. Germline CDR1 is SGHAT and CDR2 is FQNNGV. CDR3 length: 18 amino acids. CDR3 nucleotide sequence: TGTGCCAGCAGCACTGGGACTAGCGGGGGGACTAGCACAGATACGCAGTATTTT. It specifies CASSTGTSGGTSTDTQYF.

This sequence joins TRBV7-9 and TRBJ2-3; 8 bases match TRBD1. V was clipped by 5 bases and J by 3 bases; unmatched bases: 10. CDR3 length: 16 residues. Germline-derived CDR1 and CDR2 are SEHNR and FQNEAQ (reference sequence). CDR3 DNA: TGTGCCAGCAGCGATCGACAGGGGCACGGGACAGATACGCAGTATTTT. Its translation: CASSDRQGHGTDTQYF.

This sequence joins TRBV15 and TRBJ2-1; 7 positions match TRBD2. The V gene's germline CDR1 is LNHNV and CDR2 YYDKDF (reference sequence). CDR3 length: 15 amino acids. V lost 1 base, J lost 7 bases, and 7 bases stayed unmatched. CDR3 sequence: CATSRAGGIENEQFF. CDR3 DNA sequence: TGTGCCACCAGCAGAGCGGGGGGAATCGAAAATGAGCAGTTCTTC.